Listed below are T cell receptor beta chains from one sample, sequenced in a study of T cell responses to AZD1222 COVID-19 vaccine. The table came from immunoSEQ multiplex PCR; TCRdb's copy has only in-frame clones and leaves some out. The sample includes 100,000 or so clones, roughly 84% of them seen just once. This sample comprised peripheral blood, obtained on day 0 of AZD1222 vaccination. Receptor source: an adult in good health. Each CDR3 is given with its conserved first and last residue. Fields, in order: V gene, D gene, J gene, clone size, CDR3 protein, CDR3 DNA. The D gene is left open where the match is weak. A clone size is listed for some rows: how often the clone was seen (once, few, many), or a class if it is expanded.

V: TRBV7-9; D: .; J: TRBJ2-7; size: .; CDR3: CASSLELRYEQYF; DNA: TGTGCCAGCAGCTTAGAACTGCGCTACGAGCAGTACTTC
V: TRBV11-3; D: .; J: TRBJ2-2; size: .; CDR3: CASSPYTTGELFF; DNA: TGTGCCAGCAGCCCCTATACCACCGGGGAGCTGTTTTTT
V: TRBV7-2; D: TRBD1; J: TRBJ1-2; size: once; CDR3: CASSFGTGDGGYTF; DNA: TGTGCCAGCAGCTTCGGGACAGGGGATGGTGGCTACACCTTC
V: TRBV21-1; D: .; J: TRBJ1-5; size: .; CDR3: CASPLTRGSGYSNQPQHF; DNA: TGTGCCAGCCCCTTGACGAGGGGCAGCGGGTATAGCAATCAGCCCCAGCATTTT
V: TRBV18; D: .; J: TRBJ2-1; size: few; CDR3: CASSPPSLSYNEQFF; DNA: TGTGCCAGCTCACCACCTTCGCTTTCCTACAATGAGCAGTTCTTC
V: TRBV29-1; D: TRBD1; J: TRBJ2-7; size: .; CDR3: CSVRQGSYEQYF; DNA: TGCAGCGTTAGACAGGGTTCCTACGAGCAGTACTTC
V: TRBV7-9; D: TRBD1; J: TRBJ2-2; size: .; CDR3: CASSHRQGGTGELFF; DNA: TGTGCCAGCAGCCACCGACAGGGTGGGACCGGGGAGCTGTTTTTT
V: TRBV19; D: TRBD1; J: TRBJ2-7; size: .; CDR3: CASRARGSTYEQYF; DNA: TGTGCCAGTAGAGCCAGGGGGTCCACCTACGAGCAGTACTTC
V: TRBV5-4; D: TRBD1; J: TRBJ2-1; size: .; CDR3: CASSLGHPGGNEQFF; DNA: TGTGCCAGCAGCTTGGGGCATCCAGGGGGAAATGAGCAGTTCTTC
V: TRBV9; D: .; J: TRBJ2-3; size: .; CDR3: CASSVNSRTQYF; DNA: TGTGCCAGCAGCGTGAACTCAAGGACGCAGTATTTT